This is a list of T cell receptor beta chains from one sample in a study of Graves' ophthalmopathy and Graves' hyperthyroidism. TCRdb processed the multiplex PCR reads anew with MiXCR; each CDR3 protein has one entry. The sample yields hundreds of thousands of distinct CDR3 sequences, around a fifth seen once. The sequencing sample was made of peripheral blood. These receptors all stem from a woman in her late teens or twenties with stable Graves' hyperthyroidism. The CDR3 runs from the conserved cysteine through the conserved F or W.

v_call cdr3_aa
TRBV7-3 CASSLSGVVAGELFF
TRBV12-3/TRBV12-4 CASSLMQGGTEAFF
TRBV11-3 CASSLVPTDSGANVLTF
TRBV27 CASSLLGGAPGEQYF
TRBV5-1 CASSIDRGGNIKYF
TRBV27 CASIPVEQYF
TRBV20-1 CSPIYGYTF
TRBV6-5 CASSYEWGAGKNIQYF
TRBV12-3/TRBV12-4 CASSLLGVTEAFF
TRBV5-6 CASSLNRLQETQYF
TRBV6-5 CASSWGGGLGYTF
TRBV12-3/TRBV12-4 CASSSLAGAGANVLTF
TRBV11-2 CASSFRVYEQYF
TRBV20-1 CSAKSGDSNQPQHF
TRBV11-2 CASSQNRGRLYEQYF
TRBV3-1 CASSQEAQPQHF
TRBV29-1 CSVVEQGDTEAFF
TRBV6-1 CASKQGSTEAFF
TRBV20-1 CSASDKEANRDRDNCTEAFF
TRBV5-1 CASSSSTGGYTF
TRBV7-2 CASSLSLRGETQYF
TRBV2 CASLRLDKNIQYF
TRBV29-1 CSVEQIYGYTF
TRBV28 CASSLADRAYGYTF
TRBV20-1 CSARSRVSYNSPLHF
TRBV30 CAWSVPRGPYGYTF
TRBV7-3 CASSSRSDKKAFF
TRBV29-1 CSVGGQGSVGYTF
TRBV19 CASSISGPSYEQYF
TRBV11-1 CASSSSAPGARFYEQYF
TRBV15 CATSRDFTNYGYTF
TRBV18 CASSRWRGEQYF
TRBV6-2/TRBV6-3 CASSYSNLAKNIQYF
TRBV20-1 CSASRRTEAFF
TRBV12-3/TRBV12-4 CASSFILQETQYF
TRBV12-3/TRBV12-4 CASSLSRGSVTGNTVYF
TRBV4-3 CASSQVSGNGYTF
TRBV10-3 CAGRIGEGNDYEQYF
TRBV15 CATSRGTGGEQYF
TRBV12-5 CASGSGQGNTEAFF
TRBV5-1 CASSLTSAEQYF
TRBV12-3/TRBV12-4 CASRQGTYEQYF
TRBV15 CATSRDQGVLYF
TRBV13 CASSFGRTGELFF
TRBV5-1 CASSLVGGELFF
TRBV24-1 CATSDAFDRGNTGELFF
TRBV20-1 CSATGTARYEQYF
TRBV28 CATLTTGPGNTIYF
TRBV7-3 CASSVTVNTEAFF
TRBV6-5 CASSYTTGTGGEQYF
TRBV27 CASSLIAGHRYEQYF
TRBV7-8 CASSQRAISNTGELFF
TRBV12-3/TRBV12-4 CACSFLGVTGRNTIYF
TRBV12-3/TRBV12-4 CASSLAQGSYEQYF
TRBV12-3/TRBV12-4 CASSFDGPNTEAFF
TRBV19 CATHRGGTNYGYTF
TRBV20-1 CSASGLTDSYEQYF
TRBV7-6 CASSDYRGLNNEQYF
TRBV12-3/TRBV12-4 CASSLQKVAYQPQHF
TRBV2 CASLTVGEQYF